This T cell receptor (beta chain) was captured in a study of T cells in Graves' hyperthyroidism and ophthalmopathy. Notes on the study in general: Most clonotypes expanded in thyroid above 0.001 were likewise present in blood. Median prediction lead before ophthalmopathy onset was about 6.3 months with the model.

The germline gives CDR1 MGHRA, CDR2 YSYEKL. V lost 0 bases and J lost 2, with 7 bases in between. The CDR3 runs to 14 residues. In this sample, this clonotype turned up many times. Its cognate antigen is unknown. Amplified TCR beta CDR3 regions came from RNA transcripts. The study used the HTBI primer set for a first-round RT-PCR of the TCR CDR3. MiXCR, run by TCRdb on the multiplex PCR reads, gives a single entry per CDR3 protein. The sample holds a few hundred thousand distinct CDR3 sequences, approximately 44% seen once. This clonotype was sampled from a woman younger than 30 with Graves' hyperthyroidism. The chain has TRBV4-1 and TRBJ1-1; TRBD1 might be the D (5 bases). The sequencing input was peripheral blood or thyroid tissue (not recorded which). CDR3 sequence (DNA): TGCGCCAGCAGCCAAGATCAGGGTAACACTGAAGCTTTCTTT. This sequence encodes CASSQDQGNTEAFF.